Listed here are 5 T cell receptor beta chains from one sample, sequenced in a study of blood T cell repertoires in COVID-19. Here immunoSEQ multiplex PCR was the method, and the copy in TCRdb shows in-frame clones only, minus some. The sample consists of 110,000 to 150,000 clones, approximately 82% of them appearing once. The sequenced sample consisted of peripheral blood. All receptors come from a man aged 55 to 70 with active or convalescent COVID-19.

The chain is built from TRBV7-2 and TRBJ2-5; a possible D gene is TRBD1 (5 bases). Germline V CDR1 and CDR2: SGHTA, FQGNSA. Trimming took 1 base from V and 7 from J, leaving 10 bases between them. The CDR3 spans 13 residues. CDR3 nucleotide sequence: TGTGCCAGCAGCTTAGGGATGCAGGGGACCCAGTACTTC. This gives the protein CASSLGMQGTQYF. Complete variable domain (other parts from reference TRBV7-2 and TRBJ2-5): GAGVSQSPSNKVTEKGKDVELRCDPISGHTALYWYRQSLGQGLEFLIYFQGNSAPDKSGLPSDRFSAERTGGSVSTLTIQRTQQEDSAVYLCASSLGMQGTQYFGPGTRLLVL.

The chain links TRBV13 to TRBJ2-1; TRBD2 agrees at 15 bases. This CDR3 contains 18 residues. Germline trimming cut 3 bases from V and 6 bases from J; bases unmatched to any gene: 9. Germline-derived CDR1 and CDR2 are PRHDT and FYEKMQ (reference sequence). The CDR3 here is CASSFSLRTSGRANEQFF. The DNA for the CDR3 is TGTGCCAGCAGCTTCTCTCTCAGGACTAGCGGGAGGGCCAATGAGCAGTTCTTC.

The V gene is TRBV7-2, the J gene TRBJ2-1, with 12 positions matching TRBD2. The CDR3 length is 19 residues. The junction had 13 bases not matched to a gene; V was cut back by 0 bases and J by 7 bases. Looked up from germline, CDR1 is SGHTA and CDR2 is FQGNSA. The CDR3 region is CASSLATSGGSMGWNEQFF. CDR3 coding DNA: TGTGCCAGCAGCTTAGCGACTAGCGGGGGTAGCATGGGTTGGAATGAGCAGTTCTTC.

V and J are TRBV4-3 and TRBJ2-7; 9 bases fit TRBD1. The CDR3 runs 16 residues. Looked up from germline, CDR1 is LGHNA and CDR2 is YSLEER. The J segment lost 2 bases and the V segment lost 0 bases, leaving 5 bases of the junction unmatched. For the CDR3, the DNA is TGCGCCAGCAGCCAAGATGGGACAGGGCCACCCTACGAGCAGTACTTC. Its translation: CASSQDGTGPPYEQYF.

J is TRBJ1-3 and V is TRBV4-1; D not resolved. This CDR3 region has 15 residues. Germline CDR1 reads MGHRA; CDR2 reads YSYEKL. The germline V and J ends were trimmed by 2 bases and 4 bases, with 12 bases remaining between them. For the CDR3, the DNA is TGCGCCAGCAGCCAACCCCTAGTGTCCGGAAACACCATATATTTT. Translated, it gives CASSQPLVSGNTIYF.